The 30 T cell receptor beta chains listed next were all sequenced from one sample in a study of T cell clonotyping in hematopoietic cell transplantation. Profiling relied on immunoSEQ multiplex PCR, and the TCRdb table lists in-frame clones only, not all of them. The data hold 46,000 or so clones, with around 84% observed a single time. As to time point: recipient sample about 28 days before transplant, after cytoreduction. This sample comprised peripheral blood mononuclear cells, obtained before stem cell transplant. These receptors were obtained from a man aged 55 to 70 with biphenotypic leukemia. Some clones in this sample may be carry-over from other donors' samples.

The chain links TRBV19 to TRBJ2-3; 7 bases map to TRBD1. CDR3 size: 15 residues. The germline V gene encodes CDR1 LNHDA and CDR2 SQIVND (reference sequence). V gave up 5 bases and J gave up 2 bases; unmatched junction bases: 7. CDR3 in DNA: TGTGCCAGTAGTTCGACAGGGTCTATCACAGATACGCAGTATTTT. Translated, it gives CASSSTGSITDTQYF.

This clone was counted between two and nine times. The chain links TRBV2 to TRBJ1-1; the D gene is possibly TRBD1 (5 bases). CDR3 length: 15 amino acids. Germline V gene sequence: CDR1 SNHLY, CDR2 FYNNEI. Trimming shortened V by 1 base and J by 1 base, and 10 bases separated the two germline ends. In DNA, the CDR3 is TGTGCCAGCAGTGAAGGTCTACAGGAGAACACTGAAGCTTTCTTT. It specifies CASSEGLQENTEAFF.

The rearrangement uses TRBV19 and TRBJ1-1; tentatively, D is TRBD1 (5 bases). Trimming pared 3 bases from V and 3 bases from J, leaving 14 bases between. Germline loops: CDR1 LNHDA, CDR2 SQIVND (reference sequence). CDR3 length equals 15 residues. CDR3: CASSIGPGLDTEAFF. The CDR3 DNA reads TGTGCCAGTAGTATCGGCCCAGGGCTAGACACTGAAGCTTTCTTT.

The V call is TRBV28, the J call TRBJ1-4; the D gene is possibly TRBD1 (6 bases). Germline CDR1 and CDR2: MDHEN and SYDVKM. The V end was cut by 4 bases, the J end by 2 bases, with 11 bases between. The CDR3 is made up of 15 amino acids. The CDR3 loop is CASSSRDTTNEKLFF. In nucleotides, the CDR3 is TGTGCCAGCAGTTCCAGGGACACCACTAATGAAAAACTGTTTTTT.

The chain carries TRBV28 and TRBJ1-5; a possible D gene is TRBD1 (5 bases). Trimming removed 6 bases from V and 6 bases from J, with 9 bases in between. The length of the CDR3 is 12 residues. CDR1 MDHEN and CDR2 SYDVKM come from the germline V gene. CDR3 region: CASSPDSQPQHF. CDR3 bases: TGTGCCAGCAGCCCAGACAGTCAGCCCCAGCATTTT.

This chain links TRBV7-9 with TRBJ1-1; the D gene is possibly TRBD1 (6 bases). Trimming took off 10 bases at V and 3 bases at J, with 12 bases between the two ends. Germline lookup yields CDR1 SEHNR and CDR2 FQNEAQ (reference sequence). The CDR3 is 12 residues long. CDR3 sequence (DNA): TGTGCCACCGGACAGATCTACACTGAAGCTTTCTTT. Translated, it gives CATGQIYTEAFF.

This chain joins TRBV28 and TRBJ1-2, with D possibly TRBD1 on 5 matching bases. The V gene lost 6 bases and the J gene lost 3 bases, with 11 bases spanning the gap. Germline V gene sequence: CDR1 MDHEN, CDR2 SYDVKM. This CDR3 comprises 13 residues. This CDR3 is CASRLTGDYGYTF. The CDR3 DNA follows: TGTGCCAGCAGACTGACGGGGGACTATGGCTACACCTTC.

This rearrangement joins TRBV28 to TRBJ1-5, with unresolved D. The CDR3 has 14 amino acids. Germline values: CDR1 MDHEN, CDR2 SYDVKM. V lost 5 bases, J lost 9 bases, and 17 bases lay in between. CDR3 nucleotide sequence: TGTGCCAGCAGTCTTACCGGGCCCCTCCGGCCCCAGCATTTT. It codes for CASSLTGPLRPQHF.

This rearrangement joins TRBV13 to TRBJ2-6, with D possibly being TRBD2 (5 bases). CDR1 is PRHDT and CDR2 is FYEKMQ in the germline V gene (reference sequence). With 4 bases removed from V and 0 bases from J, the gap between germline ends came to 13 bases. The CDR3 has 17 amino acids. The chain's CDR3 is CASSSDSGRSGANVLTF. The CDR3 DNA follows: TGTGCCAGCAGCTCGGACTCAGGACGCTCTGGGGCCAACGTCCTGACTTTC.

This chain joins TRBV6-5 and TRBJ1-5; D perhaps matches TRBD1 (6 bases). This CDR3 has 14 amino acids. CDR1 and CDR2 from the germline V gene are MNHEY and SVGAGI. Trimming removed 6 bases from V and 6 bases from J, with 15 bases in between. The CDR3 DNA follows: TGTGCCAGCAGAAATCAGGGGCTTGGTCAGCCCCAGCATTTT. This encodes CASRNQGLGQPQHF.

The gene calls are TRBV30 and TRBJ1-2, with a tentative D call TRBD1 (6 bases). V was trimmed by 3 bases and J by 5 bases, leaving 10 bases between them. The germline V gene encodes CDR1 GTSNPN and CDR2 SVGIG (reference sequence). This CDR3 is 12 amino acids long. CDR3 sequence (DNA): TGTGCCTGGAGAGGGGGTGGATATGGCTACACCTTC. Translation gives CAWRGGGYGYTF.

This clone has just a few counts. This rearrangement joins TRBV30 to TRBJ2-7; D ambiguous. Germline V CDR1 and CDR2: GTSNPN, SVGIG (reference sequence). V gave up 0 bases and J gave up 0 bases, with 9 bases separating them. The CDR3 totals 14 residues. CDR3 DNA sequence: TGTGCCTGGAGTGTTTGGTCTAGCTCCTACGAGCAGTACTTC. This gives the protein CAWSVWSSSYEQYF.

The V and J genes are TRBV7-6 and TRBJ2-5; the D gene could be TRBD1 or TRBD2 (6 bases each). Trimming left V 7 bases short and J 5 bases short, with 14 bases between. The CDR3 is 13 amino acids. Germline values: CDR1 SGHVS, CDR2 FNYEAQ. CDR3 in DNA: TGTGCCAGCACGATCGGAGGGGGGGAGACCCAGTACTTC. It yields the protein CASTIGGGETQYF.

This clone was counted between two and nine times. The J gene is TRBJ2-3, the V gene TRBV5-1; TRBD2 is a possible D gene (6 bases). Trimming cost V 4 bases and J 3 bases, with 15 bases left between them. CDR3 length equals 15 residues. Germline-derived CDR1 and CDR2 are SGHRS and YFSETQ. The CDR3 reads CASSRTGVPTDTQYF. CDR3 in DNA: TGCGCCAGCAGCAGGACGGGAGTTCCAACAGATACGCAGTATTTT.

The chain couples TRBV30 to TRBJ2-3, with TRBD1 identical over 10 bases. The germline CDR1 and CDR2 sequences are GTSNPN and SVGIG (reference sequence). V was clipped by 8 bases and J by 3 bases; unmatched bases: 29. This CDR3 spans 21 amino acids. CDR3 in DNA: TGTGCCGGCCCCGAACCTCGGGACAGGGGACCCGGGACTCGGACTACAGATACGCAGTATTTT. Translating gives CAGPEPRDRGPGTRTTDTQYF.

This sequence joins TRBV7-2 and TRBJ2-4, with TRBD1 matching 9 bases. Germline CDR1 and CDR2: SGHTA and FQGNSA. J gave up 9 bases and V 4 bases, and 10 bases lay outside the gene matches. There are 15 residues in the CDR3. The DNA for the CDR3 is TGTGCCAGCAGCTCTACAGGGGGCAATGCTGGCATTCAGTACTTC. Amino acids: CASSSTGGNAGIQYF.

CDR3 amino acids: CASSQSTASSYEQYF. Here the CDR3 DNA reads TGTGCCAGCAGCCAGAGCACTGCGAGCTCCTACGAGCAGTACTTC. The chain joins TRBV7-2 to TRBJ2-7, with D unclear. The CDR3 runs to 15 residues. The ends were cut back, 5 bases at V and 0 bases at J, with 14 bases in the middle. Per the germline V gene, CDR1 is SGHTA and CDR2 is FQGNSA.

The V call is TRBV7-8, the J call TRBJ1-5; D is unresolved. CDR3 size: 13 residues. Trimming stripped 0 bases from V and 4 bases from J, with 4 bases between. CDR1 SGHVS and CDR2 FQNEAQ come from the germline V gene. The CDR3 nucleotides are TGTGCCAGCAGCTTAGCGGCGAATCAGCCCCAGCATTTT. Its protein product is CASSLAANQPQHF.

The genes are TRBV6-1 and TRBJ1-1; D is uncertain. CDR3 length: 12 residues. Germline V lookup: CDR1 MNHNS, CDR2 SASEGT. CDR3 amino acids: CAIRTLNTEAFF. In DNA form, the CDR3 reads TGTGCAATACGGACTCTGAACACTGAAGCTTTCTTT.

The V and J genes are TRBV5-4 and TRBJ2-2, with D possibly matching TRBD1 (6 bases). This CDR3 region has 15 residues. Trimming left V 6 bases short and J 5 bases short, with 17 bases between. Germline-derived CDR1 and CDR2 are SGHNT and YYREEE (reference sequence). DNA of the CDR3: TGTGCCAGCACCCCGAGGGGGTCGGAAACCGGGGAGCTGTTTTTT. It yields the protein CASTPRGSETGELFF.

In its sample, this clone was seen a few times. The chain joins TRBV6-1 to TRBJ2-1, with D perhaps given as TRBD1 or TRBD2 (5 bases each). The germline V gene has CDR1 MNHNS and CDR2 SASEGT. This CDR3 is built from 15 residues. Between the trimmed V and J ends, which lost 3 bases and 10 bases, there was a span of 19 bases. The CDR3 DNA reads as TGTGCCAGCAGTGACGGGACGGTTGATCTGGGAGAGCAGTTCTTC. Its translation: CASSDGTVDLGEQFF.

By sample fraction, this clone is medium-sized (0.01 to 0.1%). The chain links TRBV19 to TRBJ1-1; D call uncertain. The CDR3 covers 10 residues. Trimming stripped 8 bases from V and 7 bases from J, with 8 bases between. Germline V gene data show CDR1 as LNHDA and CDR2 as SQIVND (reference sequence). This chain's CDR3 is CASGPGEAFF. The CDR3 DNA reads TGTGCCAGTGGGCCCGGTGAAGCTTTCTTT.

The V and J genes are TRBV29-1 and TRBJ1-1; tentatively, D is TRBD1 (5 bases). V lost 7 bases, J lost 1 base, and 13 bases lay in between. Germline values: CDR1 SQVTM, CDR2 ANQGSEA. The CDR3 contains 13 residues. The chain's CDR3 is CSAWDGENTEAFF. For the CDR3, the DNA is TGCAGCGCTTGGGACGGAGAGAACACTGAAGCTTTCTTT.

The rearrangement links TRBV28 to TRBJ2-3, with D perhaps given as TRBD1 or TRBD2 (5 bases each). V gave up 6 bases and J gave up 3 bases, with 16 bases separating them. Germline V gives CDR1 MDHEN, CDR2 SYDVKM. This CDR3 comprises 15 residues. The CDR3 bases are TGTGCCAGCAGACGGGACCCTGGCGGAACAGATACGCAGTATTTT. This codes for CASRRDPGGTDTQYF.

The CDR3 coding sequence is TGTGCCAGCAGCCAAGATGCACGGGAGGGCGAATCCTACGAGCAGTACTTC. Amino acid sequence: CASSQDAREGESYEQYF. This chain uses TRBV4-2 with TRBJ2-7, with 8 bases identical to TRBD2. V lost 0 bases and J lost 1; bases outside the gene matches: 8. Germline assignment: CDR1 LGHNA and CDR2 YNFKEQ. CDR3 size: 17 residues.

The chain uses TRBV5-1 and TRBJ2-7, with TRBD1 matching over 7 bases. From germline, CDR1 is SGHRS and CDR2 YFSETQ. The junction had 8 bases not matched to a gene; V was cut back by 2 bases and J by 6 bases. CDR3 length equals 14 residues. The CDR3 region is CASSLGDSRPEQYF. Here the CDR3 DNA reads TGCGCCAGCAGCTTAGGGGACAGCCGGCCCGAGCAGTACTTC.

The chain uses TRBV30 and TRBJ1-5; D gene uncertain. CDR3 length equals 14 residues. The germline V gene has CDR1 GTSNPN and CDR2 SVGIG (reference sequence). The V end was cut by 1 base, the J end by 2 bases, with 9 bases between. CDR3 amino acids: CAWSAGERNQPQHF. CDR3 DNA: TGTGCCTGGAGTGCCGGCGAGCGCAATCAGCCCCAGCATTTT.

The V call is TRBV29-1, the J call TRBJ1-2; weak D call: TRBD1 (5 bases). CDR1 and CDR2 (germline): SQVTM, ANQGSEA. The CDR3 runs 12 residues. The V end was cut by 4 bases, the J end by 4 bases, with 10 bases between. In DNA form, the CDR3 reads TGCAGCGTTGGGACACAGGTCTATGGCTACACCTTC. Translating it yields CSVGTQVYGYTF.

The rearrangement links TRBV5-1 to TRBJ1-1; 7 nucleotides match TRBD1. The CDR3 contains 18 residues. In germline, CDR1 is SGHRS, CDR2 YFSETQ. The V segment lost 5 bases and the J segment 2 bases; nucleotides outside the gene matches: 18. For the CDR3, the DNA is TGCGCCAGCAGGTCACCAAACAGTCTCCGGGACAGAAACACTGAAGCTTTCTTT. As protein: CASRSPNSLRDRNTEAFF. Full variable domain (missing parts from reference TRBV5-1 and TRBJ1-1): KAGVTQTPRYLIKTRGQQVTLSCSPISGHRSVSWYQQTPGQGLQFLFEYFSETQRNKGNFPGRFSGRQFSNSRSEMNVSTLELGDSALYLCASRSPNSLRDRNTEAFFGQGTRLTVV.

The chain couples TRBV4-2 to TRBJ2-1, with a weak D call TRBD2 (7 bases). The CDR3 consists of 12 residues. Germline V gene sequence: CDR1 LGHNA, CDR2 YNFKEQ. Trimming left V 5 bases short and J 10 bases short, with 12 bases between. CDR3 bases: TGTGCCAGCAGCACAACGGGGGGCGAGCAGTTCTTC. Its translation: CASSTTGGEQFF.